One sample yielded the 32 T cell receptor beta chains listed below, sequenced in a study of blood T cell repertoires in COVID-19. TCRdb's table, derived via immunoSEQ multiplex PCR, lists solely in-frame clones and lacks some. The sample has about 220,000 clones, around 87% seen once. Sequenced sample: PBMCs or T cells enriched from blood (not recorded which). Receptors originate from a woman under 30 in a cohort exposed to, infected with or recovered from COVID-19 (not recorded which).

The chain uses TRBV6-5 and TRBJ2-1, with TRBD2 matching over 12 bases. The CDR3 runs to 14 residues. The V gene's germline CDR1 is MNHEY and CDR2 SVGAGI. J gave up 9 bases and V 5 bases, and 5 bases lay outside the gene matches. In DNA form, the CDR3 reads TGTGCCAGCAGTCCTCGGACTAGCGGGATTGAGCAGTTCTTC. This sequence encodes CASSPRTSGIEQFF.

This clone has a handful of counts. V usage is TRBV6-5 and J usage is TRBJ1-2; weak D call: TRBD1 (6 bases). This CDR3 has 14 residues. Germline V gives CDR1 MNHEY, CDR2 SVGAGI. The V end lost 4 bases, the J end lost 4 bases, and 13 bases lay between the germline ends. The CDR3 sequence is CASSSRDTIYGYTF. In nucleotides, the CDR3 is TGTGCCAGCAGTTCCCGGGACACTATCTATGGCTACACCTTC.

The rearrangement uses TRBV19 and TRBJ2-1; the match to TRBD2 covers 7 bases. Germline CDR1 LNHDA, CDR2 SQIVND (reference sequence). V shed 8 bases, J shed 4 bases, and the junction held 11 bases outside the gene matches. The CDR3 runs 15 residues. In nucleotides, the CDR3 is TGTGCCAGTTATTCGGGCTCGCGGGGGTACAATGAGCAGTTCTTC. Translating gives CASYSGSRGYNEQFF.

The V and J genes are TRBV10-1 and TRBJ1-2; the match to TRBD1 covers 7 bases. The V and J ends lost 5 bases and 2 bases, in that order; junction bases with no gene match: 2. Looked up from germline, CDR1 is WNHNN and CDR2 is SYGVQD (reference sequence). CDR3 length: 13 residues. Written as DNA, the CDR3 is TGCGCCAGCAGTAAGGACAGGAACTATGGCTACACCTTC. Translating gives CASSKDRNYGYTF.

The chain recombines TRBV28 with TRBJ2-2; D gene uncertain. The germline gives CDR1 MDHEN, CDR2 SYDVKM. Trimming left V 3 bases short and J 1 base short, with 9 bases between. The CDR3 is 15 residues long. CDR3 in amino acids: CASSFGPLNTGELFF. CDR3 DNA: TGTGCCAGCAGTTTTGGCCCTTTGAACACCGGGGAGCTGTTTTTT. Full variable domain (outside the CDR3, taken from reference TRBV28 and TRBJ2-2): DVKVTQSSRYLVKRTGEKVFLECVQDMDHENMFWYRQDPGLGLRLIYFSYDVKMKEKGDIPEGYSVSREKKERFSLILESASTNQTSMYLCASSFGPLNTGELFFGEGSRLTVL.

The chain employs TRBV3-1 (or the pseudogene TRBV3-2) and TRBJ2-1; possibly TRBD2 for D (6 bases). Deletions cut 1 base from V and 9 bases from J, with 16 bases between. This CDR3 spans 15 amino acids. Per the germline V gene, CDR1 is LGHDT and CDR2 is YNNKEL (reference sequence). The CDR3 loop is CASSQVVGGKSEQFF. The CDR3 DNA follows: TGTGCCAGCAGCCAAGTGGTGGGAGGAAAAAGTGAGCAGTTCTTC.

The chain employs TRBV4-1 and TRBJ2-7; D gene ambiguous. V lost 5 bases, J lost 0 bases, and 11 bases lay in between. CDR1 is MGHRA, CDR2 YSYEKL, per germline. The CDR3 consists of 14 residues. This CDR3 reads CASSGTVLSYEQYF. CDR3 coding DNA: TGCGCCAGCAGCGGTACAGTACTCTCCTACGAGCAGTACTTC.

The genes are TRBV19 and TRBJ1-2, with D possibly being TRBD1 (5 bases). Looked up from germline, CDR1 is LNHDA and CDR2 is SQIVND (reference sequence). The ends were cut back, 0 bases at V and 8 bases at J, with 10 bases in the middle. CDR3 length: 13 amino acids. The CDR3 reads CASSIDRVNGYTF. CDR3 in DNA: TGTGCCAGTAGTATAGACAGGGTGAACGGCTACACCTTC.

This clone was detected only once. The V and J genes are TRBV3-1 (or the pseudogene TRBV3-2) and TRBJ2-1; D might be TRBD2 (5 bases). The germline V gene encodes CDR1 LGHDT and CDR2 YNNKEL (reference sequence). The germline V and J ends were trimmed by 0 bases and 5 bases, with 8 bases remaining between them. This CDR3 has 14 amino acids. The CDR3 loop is CASSQEGLDNEQFF. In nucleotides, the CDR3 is TGTGCCAGCAGCCAAGAAGGACTCGACAATGAGCAGTTCTTC.

The CDR3 nucleotides read TGTGCCAGCAGTCTGGGACTAGCGGTCTCCTACGAGCAGTACTTC. Protein: CASSLGLAVSYEQYF. The V and J genes are TRBV27 and TRBJ2-7; 11 bases align to TRBD2. With V trimmed by 5 bases and J by 0 bases, 3 bases remained unmatched. The CDR3 runs 15 residues. Germline V gives CDR1 MNHEY, CDR2 SMNVEV (reference sequence).

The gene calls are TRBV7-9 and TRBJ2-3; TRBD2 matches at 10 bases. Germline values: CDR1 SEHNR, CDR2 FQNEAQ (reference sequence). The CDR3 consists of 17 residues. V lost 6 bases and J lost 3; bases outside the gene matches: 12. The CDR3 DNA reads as TGTGCCAGCAGTTTTAGGAACCAGCGGGGGGGGACAGATACGCAGTATTTT. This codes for CASSFRNQRGGTDTQYF.

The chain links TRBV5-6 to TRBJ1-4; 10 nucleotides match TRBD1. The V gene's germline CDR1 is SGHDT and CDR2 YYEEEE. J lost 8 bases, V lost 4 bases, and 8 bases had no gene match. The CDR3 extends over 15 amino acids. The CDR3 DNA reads TGTGCCAGCAGCGCTCTGACAGGGGGCGGGGAAAAACTGTTTTTT. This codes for CASSALTGGGEKLFF.

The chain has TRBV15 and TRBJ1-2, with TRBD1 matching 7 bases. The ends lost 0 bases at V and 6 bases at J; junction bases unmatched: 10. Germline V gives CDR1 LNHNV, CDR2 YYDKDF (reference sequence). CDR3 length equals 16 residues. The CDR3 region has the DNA TGTGCCACCAGCAGAGATATGTCGTCAGGGGGAGATGGCTACACCTTC. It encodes CATSRDMSSGGDGYTF.

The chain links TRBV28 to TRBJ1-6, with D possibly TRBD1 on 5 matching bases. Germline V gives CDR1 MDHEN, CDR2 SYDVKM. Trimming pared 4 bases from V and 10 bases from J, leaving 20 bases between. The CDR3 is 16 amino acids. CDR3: CASSSRDRGGVSPLHF. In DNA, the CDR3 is TGTGCCAGCAGTTCCCGGGACCGCGGGGGGGTCTCACCCCTCCACTTT.

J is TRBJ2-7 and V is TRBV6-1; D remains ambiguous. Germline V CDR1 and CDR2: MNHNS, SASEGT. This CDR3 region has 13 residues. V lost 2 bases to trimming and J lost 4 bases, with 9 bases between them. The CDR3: CASSEYESYEQYF. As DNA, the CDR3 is TGTGCCAGCAGTGAATATGAGTCTTACGAGCAGTACTTC.

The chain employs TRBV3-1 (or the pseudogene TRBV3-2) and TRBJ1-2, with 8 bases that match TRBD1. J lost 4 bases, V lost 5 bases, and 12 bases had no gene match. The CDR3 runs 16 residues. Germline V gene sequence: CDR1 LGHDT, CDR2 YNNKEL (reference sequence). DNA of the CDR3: TGTGCCAGCAGCTTCACAGGCGGACAGGGAGCCTATGGCTACACCTTC. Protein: CASSFTGGQGAYGYTF.

CDR3 sequence reads: CASTFSGNGEQFF. Here the CDR3 DNA reads TGTGCCAGCACCTTTAGCGGGAATGGTGAGCAGTTCTTC. The rearrangement links TRBV7-6 to TRBJ2-1, with 8 positions matching TRBD2. V shed 7 bases, J shed 9 bases, and the junction held 8 bases outside the gene matches. From germline, CDR1 is SGHVS and CDR2 FNYEAQ. This CDR3 is built from 13 residues.

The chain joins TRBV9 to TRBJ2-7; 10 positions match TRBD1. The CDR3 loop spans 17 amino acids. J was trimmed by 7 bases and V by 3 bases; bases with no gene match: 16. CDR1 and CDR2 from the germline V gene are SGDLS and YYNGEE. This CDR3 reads CASSADKGTGEAGEQYF. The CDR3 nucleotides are TGTGCCAGCAGCGCCGATAAGGGGACAGGGGAGGCGGGGGAGCAGTACTTC.

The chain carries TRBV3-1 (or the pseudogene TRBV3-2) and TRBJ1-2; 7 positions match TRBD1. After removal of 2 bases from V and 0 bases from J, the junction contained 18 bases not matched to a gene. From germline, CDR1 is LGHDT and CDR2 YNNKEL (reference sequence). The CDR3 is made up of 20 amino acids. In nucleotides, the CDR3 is TGTGCCAGCAGCCAACTACACGGGACAGCGGCTGTAAAGTCTAACTATGGCTACACCTTC. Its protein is CASSQLHGTAAVKSNYGYTF.

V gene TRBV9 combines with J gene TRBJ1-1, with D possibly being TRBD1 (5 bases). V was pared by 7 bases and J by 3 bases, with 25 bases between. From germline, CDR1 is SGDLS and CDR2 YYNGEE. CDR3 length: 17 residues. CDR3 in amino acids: CASSLRPGQGPDTEAFF. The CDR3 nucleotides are TGTGCCAGCTCACTTAGACCCGGCCAGGGTCCAGACACTGAAGCTTTCTTT.

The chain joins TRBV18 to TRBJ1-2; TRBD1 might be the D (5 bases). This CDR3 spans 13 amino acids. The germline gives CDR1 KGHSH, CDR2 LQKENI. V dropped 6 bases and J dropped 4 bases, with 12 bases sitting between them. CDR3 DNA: TGTGCCAGCTCTGAAACGGACACCTATGGCTACACCTTC. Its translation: CASSETDTYGYTF.

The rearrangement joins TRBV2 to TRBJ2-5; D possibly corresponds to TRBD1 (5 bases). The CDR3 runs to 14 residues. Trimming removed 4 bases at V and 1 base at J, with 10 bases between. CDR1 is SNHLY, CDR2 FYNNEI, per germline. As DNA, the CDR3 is TGTGCCAGCAGTGGTGGACATAGCCAAGAGACCCAGTACTTC. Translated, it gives CASSGGHSQETQYF. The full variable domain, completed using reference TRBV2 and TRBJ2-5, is EPEVTQTPSHQVTQMGQEVILRCVPISNHLYFYWYRQILGQKVEFLVSFYNNEISEKSEIFDDQFSVERPDGSNFTLKIRSTKLEDSAMYFCASSGGHSQETQYFGPGTRLLVL.

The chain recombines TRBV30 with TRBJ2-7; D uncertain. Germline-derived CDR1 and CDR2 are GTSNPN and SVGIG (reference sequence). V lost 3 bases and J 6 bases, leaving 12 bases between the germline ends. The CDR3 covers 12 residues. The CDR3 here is CAWSRHVGEQYF. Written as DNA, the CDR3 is TGTGCCTGGAGCCGCCACGTCGGCGAGCAGTACTTC. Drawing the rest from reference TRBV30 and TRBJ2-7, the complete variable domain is SQTIHQWPATLVQPVGSPLSLECTVEGTSNPNLYWYRQAAGRGLQLLFYSVGIGQISSEVPQNLSASRPQDRQFILSSKKLLLSDSGFYLCAWSRHVGEQYFGPGTRLTVT.

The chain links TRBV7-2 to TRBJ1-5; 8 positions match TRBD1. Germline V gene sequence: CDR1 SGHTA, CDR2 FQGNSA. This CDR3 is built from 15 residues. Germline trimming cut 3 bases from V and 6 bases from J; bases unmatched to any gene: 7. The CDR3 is CASSFNGQGTQPQHF. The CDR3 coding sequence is TGTGCCAGCAGCTTCAACGGACAGGGAACTCAGCCCCAGCATTTT.

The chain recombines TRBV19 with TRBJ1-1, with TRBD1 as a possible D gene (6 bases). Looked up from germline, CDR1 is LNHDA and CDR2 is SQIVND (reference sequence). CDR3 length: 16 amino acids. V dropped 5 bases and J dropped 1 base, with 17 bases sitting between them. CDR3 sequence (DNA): TGTGCCAGTAGTTCAAGACAGGTACAAAGGAACACTGAAGCTTTCTTT. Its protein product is CASSSRQVQRNTEAFF.

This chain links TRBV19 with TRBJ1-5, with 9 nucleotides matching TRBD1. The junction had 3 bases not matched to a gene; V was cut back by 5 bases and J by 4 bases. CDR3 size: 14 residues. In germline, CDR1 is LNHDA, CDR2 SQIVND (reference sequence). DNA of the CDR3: TGTGCCAGTAGTTTGGGACAGGGAAATCAGCCCCAGCATTTT. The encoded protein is CASSLGQGNQPQHF. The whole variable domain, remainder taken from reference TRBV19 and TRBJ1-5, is DGGITQSPKYLFRKEGQNVTLSCEQNLNHDAMYWYRQDPGQGLRLIYYSQIVNDFQKGDIAEGYSVSREKKESFPLTVTSAQKNPTAFYLCASSLGQGNQPQHFGDGTRLSIL.

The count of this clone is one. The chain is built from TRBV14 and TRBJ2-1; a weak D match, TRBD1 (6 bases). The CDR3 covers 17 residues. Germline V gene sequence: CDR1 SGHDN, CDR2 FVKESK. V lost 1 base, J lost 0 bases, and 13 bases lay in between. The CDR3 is CASSQALTGSSYNEQFF. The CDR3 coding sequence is TGTGCCAGCAGCCAAGCCCTAACAGGGAGCTCCTACAATGAGCAGTTCTTC.

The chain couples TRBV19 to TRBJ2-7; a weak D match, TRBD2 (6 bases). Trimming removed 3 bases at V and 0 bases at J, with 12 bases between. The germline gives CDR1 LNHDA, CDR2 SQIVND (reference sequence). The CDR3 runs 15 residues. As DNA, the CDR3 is TGTGCCAGTAGTATTGGCGGGGCCAGCTCCTACGAGCAGTACTTC. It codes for CASSIGGASSYEQYF.

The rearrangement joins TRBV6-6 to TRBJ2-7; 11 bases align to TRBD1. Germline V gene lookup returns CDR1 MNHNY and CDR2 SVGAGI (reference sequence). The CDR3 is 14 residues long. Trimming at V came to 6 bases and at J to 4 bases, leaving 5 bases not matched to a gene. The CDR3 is CASRTGQGVYEQYF. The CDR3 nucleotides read TGTGCCAGCAGAACGGGACAGGGGGTATACGAGCAGTACTTC.

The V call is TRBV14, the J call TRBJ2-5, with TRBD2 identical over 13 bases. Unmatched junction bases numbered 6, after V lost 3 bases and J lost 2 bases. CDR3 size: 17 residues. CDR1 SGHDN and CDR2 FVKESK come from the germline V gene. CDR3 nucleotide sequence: TGTGCCAGCAGCCAGGGACTAGCGGGGCGCCTTCAAGAGACCCAGTACTTC. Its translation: CASSQGLAGRLQETQYF.

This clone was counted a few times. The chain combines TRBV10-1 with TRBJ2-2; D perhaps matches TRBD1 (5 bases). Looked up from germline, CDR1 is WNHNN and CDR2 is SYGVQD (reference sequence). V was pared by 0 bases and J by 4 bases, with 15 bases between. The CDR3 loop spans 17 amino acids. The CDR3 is CASSESISQGTTGELFF. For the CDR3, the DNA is TGCGCCAGCAGTGAGTCGATTAGCCAGGGAACCACCGGGGAGCTGTTTTTT.

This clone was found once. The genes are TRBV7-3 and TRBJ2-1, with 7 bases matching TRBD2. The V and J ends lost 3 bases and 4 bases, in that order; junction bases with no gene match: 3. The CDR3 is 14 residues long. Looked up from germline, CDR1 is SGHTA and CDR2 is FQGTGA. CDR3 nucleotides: TGTGCCAGCAGCTTGCAGCGGGATTACAATGAGCAGTTCTTC. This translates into CASSLQRDYNEQFF.